These 12 T cell receptor beta chains share one sample of origin, sequenced in a study of tumor-infiltrating lymphocytes in localized non-small cell lung cancer (dated by TCRdb to the early 2020s). Libraries were constructed by the immunoSEQ multiplex PCR assay. What TCRdb holds here is the immuneACCESS table cut down to in-frame rearrangements. Part of the clones is not present; checked against another copy, under half of the missing clones reflect an unresolved V gene, and the others are unexplained. In this sample the table shows about 9,300 clones, approximately 71% of which occur a single time. The ten most abundant clones make up roughly 5.8% of the sample. Sequenced: uninvolved lung tissue not adjacent to the tumor. The receptors were gathered from a human donor with non-small cell lung cancer.

V usage is TRBV15 and J usage is TRBJ1-5, with no clear D. The CDR3 covers 13 residues. V lost 4 bases to trimming and J lost 3 bases, with 7 bases between them. Germline CDR1 LNHNV, CDR2 YYDKDF (reference sequence). The CDR3: CATSNQINQPQHF. The CDR3 DNA is TGTGCCACCAGCAATCAAATCAATCAGCCCCAGCATTTT.

The V and J genes are TRBV6-5 and TRBJ2-5, with 9 bases lining up with TRBD2. Germline CDR1 MNHEY, CDR2 SVGAGI. V trimming: 8 bases; J trimming: 2 bases; junction bases outside the gene matches: 9. The length of the CDR3 is 15 residues. This CDR3 reads CASGWVAGGQETQYF. The CDR3 bases are TGTGCCAGCGGTTGGGTGGCGGGAGGGCAAGAGACCCAGTACTTC.

CDR3 loop: CASRLLTDTQYF. The CDR3, as DNA: TGTGCCAGCCGCCTCCTCACAGATACGCAGTATTTT. The chain employs TRBV7-9 and TRBJ2-3; no clear D gene. The CDR3 length is 12 residues. V lost 8 bases to trimming and J lost 2 bases, with 8 bases between them. Germline loops: CDR1 SEHNR, CDR2 FQNEAQ (reference sequence).

V and J are TRBV7-6 and TRBJ2-1, with D hard to call. V lost 1 base to trimming and J lost 6 bases, with 13 bases between them. Germline assignment: CDR1 SGHVS and CDR2 FNYEAQ. CDR3 length equals 15 residues. CDR3 loop: CASSLGAGLTNEQFF. DNA for the CDR3: TGTGCCAGCAGCTTAGGGGCCGGCCTTACCAATGAGCAGTTCTTC. The whole variable domain, filled in from reference TRBV7-6 and TRBJ2-1, reads GAGVSQSPRYKVTKRGQDVALRCDPISGHVSLYWYRQALGQGPEFLTYFNYEAQQDKSGLPNDRFSAERPEGSISTLTIQRTEQRDSAMYRCASSLGAGLTNEQFFGPGTRLTVL.

This chain connects TRBV6-6 to TRBJ2-3, with 10 bases that match TRBD2. The V gene end was trimmed by 7 bases and the J gene end by 5 bases; junction bases not matched to a gene: 9. Germline V CDR1 and CDR2: MNHNY, SVGAGI (reference sequence). This CDR3 spans 15 amino acids. CDR3 DNA: TGTGCCAGCAACCTTAGCGGGAGGAATAAAGATACGCAGTATTTT. Amino acid sequence: CASNLSGRNKDTQYF.

CDR3 DNA: TGCAGCGCCACTGACAGGCTGCGCCAAGAGACCCAGTACTTC. Translating it yields CSATDRLRQETQYF. The V gene is TRBV29-1, the J gene TRBJ2-5, with D maybe TRBD1 (6 bases). Looked up from germline, CDR1 is SQVTM and CDR2 is ANQGSEA. V dropped 7 bases and J dropped 1 base, with 16 bases sitting between them. The CDR3 totals 14 residues.

The rearrangement joins TRBV19 to TRBJ2-7, with 14 bases that match TRBD2. The J segment lost 10 bases and the V segment lost 3 bases, leaving 5 bases of the junction unmatched. The CDR3 sequence is 14 residues long. Looked up from germline, CDR1 is LNHDA and CDR2 is SQIVND (reference sequence). The CDR3 DNA reads as TGTGCCAGTAGTATCACGGGACTAGCGGGAGAACAGTACTTC. This codes for CASSITGLAGEQYF.

The rearrangement uses TRBV28 and TRBJ1-2; D is unclear. The CDR3 is 11 amino acids. V lost 5 bases and J lost 3, with 4 bases in between. Germline V CDR1 and CDR2: MDHEN, SYDVKM. The CDR3 protein is CASSRDYGYTF. CDR3 nucleotides: TGTGCCAGCAGTCGGGACTATGGCTACACCTTC.

The chain carries TRBV7-9 and TRBJ2-3; TRBD2 might be the D (6 bases). Germline lookup yields CDR1 SEHNR and CDR2 FQNEAQ (reference sequence). There are 13 residues in the CDR3. The V and J ends lost 1 base and 6 bases respectively, with 8 bases between them. CDR3 nucleotides: TGTGCCAGCAGCTTAGATGGGGGGGATACGCAGTATTTT. Its translation is CASSLDGGDTQYF.

This chain's CDR3 is CASSEGPTLDYTF. The DNA of the CDR3 is TGCGCCAGCAGCGAAGGACCTACTTTGGACTACACCTTC. The chain links TRBV5-1 to TRBJ1-2; D is uncertain. Trimming removed 4 bases from V and 10 bases from J, with 17 bases in between. Germline CDR1 reads SGHRS; CDR2 reads YFSETQ. The CDR3 extends over 13 amino acids.

The chain has TRBV6-6 and TRBJ1-1; 9 positions match TRBD1. Germline assignment: CDR1 MNHNY and CDR2 SVGAGI (reference sequence). The CDR3 totals 13 residues. Trimming took 8 bases from V and 3 from J; bases not matched to a gene: 4. The CDR3 region is CASGQGSDTEAFF. CDR3 DNA sequence: TGTGCCAGCGGACAGGGGTCTGACACTGAAGCTTTCTTT.

This rearrangement joins TRBV5-1 to TRBJ2-1; no reliable D call. The CDR3 length is 14 residues. Trimming stripped 2 bases from V and 7 bases from J, with 13 bases between. Germline loops: CDR1 SGHRS, CDR2 YFSETQ. The CDR3: CASSFRRVANEQFF. CDR3 DNA: TGCGCCAGCAGCTTTCGACGGGTCGCAAATGAGCAGTTCTTC.